The 28 T cell receptor beta chains below all came from one sample that was sequenced in a study of Graves' ophthalmopathy and Graves' hyperthyroidism (dated by TCRdb to 2016 to 2018). The data were produced on an Illumina HiSeq 2000. TCR beta CDR3 regions were amplified from RNA transcripts for repertoire sequencing. The first round of RT-PCR was done with HTBI primers and the Qiagen OneStep RT-PCR kit, and was followed by a second round of multiplex PCR, then size selection and purification. TCRdb reprocessed the public reads (quality trimming at Q25 with fastp, clone calling with MiXCR) and kept in-frame beta chains. Duplicate CDR3 protein sequences are folded into a single record with the most common DNA and genes. This sample is represented by a few hundred thousand distinct CDR3 sequences; over 20% of them were singletons. The top ten clones comprise approximately 3.2% of the sample. The specimen was peripheral blood. The receptors shown here come from a woman aged 18-35 years with stable Graves' hyperthyroidism. Donor details come from another sample of the same person, matched by shared clones.

This clonotype appeared many times. The rearrangement links TRBV28 to TRBJ2-7; 14 bases align to TRBD2. This CDR3 has 16 residues. Germline-derived CDR1 and CDR2 are MDHEN and SYDVKM. V lost 7 bases, J lost 4 bases, and 9 bases stayed unmatched. For the CDR3, the DNA is TGTGCCAGCAACGGGGGAGGGACTAGCGGGAGATACGAGCAGTACTTC. It specifies CASNGGGTSGRYEQYF. Full variable domain (missing parts from reference TRBV28 and TRBJ2-7): DVKVTQSSRYLVKRTGEKVFLECVQDMDHENMFWYRQDPGLGLRLIYFSYDVKMKEKGDIPEGYSVSREKKERFSLILESASTNQTSMYLCASNGGGTSGRYEQYFGPGTRLTVT.

This clonotype was seen repeatedly, ten times or more. At one end, the junction sequence differs from germline, possibly due to a read error. The genes are TRBV2 and TRBJ2-7, with a possible D match to TRBD2 (6 bases). The CDR3 has 14 amino acids. Per germline, CDR1 SNHLY and CDR2 FYNNEI. CDR3 sequence reads: CASSDAAGNYGQYF. The CDR3 nucleotides read TGTGCCAGCAGTGATGCTGCGGGAAACTACGGGCAGTACTTC.

This clonotype has ten or more counts. The chain carries TRBV11-2 and TRBJ2-2; D is unresolved. There are 13 residues in the CDR3. The germline gives CDR1 SGHAT, CDR2 FQNNGV. V lost 2 bases and J 8 bases, leaving 9 bases between the germline ends. CDR3: CASSLIRRGELFF. The CDR3 DNA is TGTGCCAGCAGCTTAATCCGAAGGGGGGAGCTGTTTTTT.

This clonotype was counted at least ten times. The V call is TRBV4-3, the J call TRBJ2-7, with D unresolved. The V gene's germline CDR1 is LGHNA and CDR2 YSLEER. V dropped 0 bases and J dropped 2 bases, with 14 bases sitting between them. The CDR3 is 16 amino acids. CDR3: CASSQDFLQRPYEQYF. DNA of the CDR3: TGCGCCAGCAGCCAAGATTTCCTCCAGAGGCCCTACGAGCAGTACTTC.

There are many counts of this clonotype. The V gene is TRBV24-1, the J gene TRBJ1-5, with D possibly being TRBD1 (6 bases). The germline V gene encodes CDR1 KGHDR and CDR2 SFDVKD. V lost 6 bases and J lost 7, with 12 bases in between. The CDR3 loop spans 13 amino acids. The CDR3 region is CATSKGGKQPQHF. CDR3 DNA sequence: TGTGCCACCAGTAAAGGGGGAAAGCAGCCCCAGCATTTT.

In this sample, this clonotype turned up many times. The V gene is TRBV13, the J gene TRBJ2-7, with D perhaps matching TRBD1 (7 bases). V was cut by 3 bases and J by 9 bases, with 15 bases left in between. This CDR3 has 13 residues. Looked up from germline, CDR1 is PRHDT and CDR2 is FYEKMQ (reference sequence). CDR3 amino acids: CASSLTGRPGQYF. CDR3 nucleotides: TGTGCCAGCAGCTTGACAGGGAGGCCGGGGCAGTACTTC.

The chain joins TRBV6-1 to TRBJ1-5; TRBD1 is a possible D gene (6 bases). The V and J ends lost 5 bases and 6 bases respectively, with 11 bases between them. CDR1 MNHNS and CDR2 SASEGT come from the germline V gene. This CDR3 has 13 amino acids. The CDR3 bases are TGTGCCAGCAGTCGGGGGGCGAGTCAGCCCCAGCATTTT. Translated, it gives CASSRGASQPQHF.

This clonotype came up many times. The chain couples TRBV6-5 to TRBJ2-7; D is unclear. Trimming stripped 2 bases from V and 0 bases from J, with 8 bases between. The CDR3 totals 14 residues. The germline CDR1 and CDR2 sequences are MNHEY and SVGAGI. CDR3 protein: CASSYGSNSYEQYF. CDR3 sequence (DNA): TGTGCCAGCAGTTACGGTTCGAACTCCTACGAGCAGTACTTC.

The CDR3: CSVRKGRDRTYEQYF. CDR3 coding DNA: TGCAGTGTCAGGAAAGGGCGGGATCGGACCTACGAGCAGTACTTC. This chain uses TRBV20-1 with TRBJ2-7; the D gene is possibly TRBD2 (6 bases). The germline V gene encodes CDR1 DFQATT and CDR2 SNEGSKA (reference sequence). Trimming removed 7 bases at V and 2 bases at J, with 21 bases between. CDR3 length equals 15 residues.

The rearrangement joins TRBV12-3 or TRBV12-4 to TRBJ1-1; D possibly corresponds to TRBD1 (6 bases). Trimming shortened V by 6 bases and J by 6 bases, and 17 bases separated the two germline ends. This CDR3 has 14 amino acids. For the CDR3, the DNA is TGTGCCAGCAGAGGGGGTATGTGGGGCGCTGAAGCTTTCTTT. Its translation: CASRGGMWGAEAFF.

Only one count was recorded for this clonotype. A read error is possible here, since a much larger clone lies one base away. The chain couples TRBV19 to TRBJ1-5; 7 nucleotides align to TRBD1. The germline V gene has CDR1 LNHDA and CDR2 SQIVND (reference sequence). The CDR3 is 16 amino acids. This CDR3 is CASSIRQGWVNQPPHF. The CDR3 DNA reads TGTGCCAGTAGTATTCGACAGGGATGGGTCAATCAGCCCCCGCATTTT.

In this sample, this clonotype turned up many times. At one of its ends the junction is not consistent with the germline gene, which may arise from a read error. CDR3 coding DNA: TGTGTCAGCAGTCCGCAGGGGGCTAATGGGAACACTGAAGCTTTCTTT. This gives the protein CVSSPQGANGNTEAFF. The chain employs TRBV27 and TRBJ1-1; 8 bases are a match to TRBD1. Germline V gene sequence: CDR1 MNHEY, CDR2 SMNVEV (reference sequence). The CDR3 runs 16 residues.

The V call is TRBV6-4, the J call TRBJ2-5; D is unclear. V was shortened by 7 bases and J by 4 bases, with 19 bases between the two germline ends. Germline V gives CDR1 MRHNA, CDR2 SNTAGT. The CDR3 is made up of 15 amino acids. The CDR3 protein is CASTSSWGMGETQYF. CDR3 DNA: TGTGCCAGCACAAGTAGCTGGGGTATGGGAGAGACCCAGTACTTC.

This clonotype showed up many times. CDR3 residues: CASSLGGQGYGYTF. The CDR3 nucleotides read TGTGCCAGCAGTCTAGGGGGCCAGGGGTATGGCTACACCTTC. The J gene is TRBJ1-2, the V gene TRBV2; 7 nucleotides match TRBD1. Unmatched junction bases numbered 8, after V lost 5 bases and J lost 5 bases. Germline V gene lookup returns CDR1 SNHLY and CDR2 FYNNEI. This CDR3 contains 14 residues.

This clonotype has ten or more counts. The chain's CDR3 is CASSPGQGAGTGELFF. CDR3 bases: TGTGCCAGCAGCCCCGGACAGGGGGCGGGCACCGGGGAGCTGTTTTTT. The rearrangement uses TRBV11-2 and TRBJ2-2; 11 bases are shared with TRBD1. V was pared by 5 bases and J by 4 bases, with 6 bases of the junction left unmatched. CDR3 size: 16 residues. Germline lookup yields CDR1 SGHAT and CDR2 FQNNGV.

As regards this clonotype: A much larger clonotype is one base distant, so this may be a read error. The chain is built from TRBV29-1 and TRBJ2-2, with 7 bases fitting TRBD2. Germline V gives CDR1 SQVTM, CDR2 ANQGSEA. This CDR3 is 13 amino acids long. CDR3 residues: CSVGGVNTGDLFF. The CDR3 DNA reads TGCAGCGTGGGGGGGGTGAACACCGGGGACCTGTTTTTT.

This clonotype was seen a few times. The chain recombines TRBV19 with TRBJ1-1; 8 bases line up with TRBD1. The CDR3 contains 13 residues. CDR1 and CDR2 from the germline V gene are LNHDA and SQIVND (reference sequence). Germline trimming cut 9 bases from V and 4 bases from J; bases unmatched to any gene: 7. CDR3 sequence reads: CASRNRGATEAFF. The CDR3 bases are TGTGCCAGCAGAAACAGGGGGGCCACTGAAGCTTTCTTT.

This clonotype was detected many times. The chain uses TRBV2 and TRBJ2-1; D is ambiguous. CDR1 is SNHLY, CDR2 FYNNEI, per germline. V lost 10 bases and J 1 base, leaving 11 bases between the germline ends. The CDR3 consists of 13 residues. The chain's CDR3 is CAITYRSYNEQFF. The DNA for the CDR3 is TGTGCCATTACCTACAGATCCTACAATGAGCAGTTCTTC.

Concerning this clonotype itself: Just one base apart from a much larger clone, this may be a read error. This chain connects TRBV10-2 to TRBJ2-7, with 7 bases fitting TRBD1. Germline CDR1 and CDR2: WSHSY and SAAADI. CDR3 length: 13 residues. In DNA form, the CDR3 reads TGCGTCAGCAAGGGGGCCCTCTCCTACGAGCAGTACTTC. Translating it yields CVSKGALSYEQYF.

This clonotype was detected many times. The J gene is TRBJ2-5, the V gene TRBV5-1; TRBD1 matches at 7 bases. Germline assignment: CDR1 SGHRS and CDR2 YFSETQ. Unmatched junction bases numbered 7, after V lost 0 bases and J lost 5 bases. The CDR3 spans 15 residues. CDR3 residues: CASSLGTGTAETQYF. CDR3 DNA: TGCGCCAGCAGCTTGGGGACCGGGACAGCTGAGACCCAGTACTTC.

V gene TRBV6-5 combines with J gene TRBJ1-1; the D is unclear. V shed 0 bases and J shed 1 base, with 12 bases lying between them. From germline, CDR1 is MNHEY and CDR2 SVGAGI. The CDR3 sequence is 16 residues long. CDR3 loop: CASSYSNGNSNTEAFF. The CDR3 coding sequence is TGTGCCAGCAGTTACTCGAACGGGAACTCGAACACTGAAGCTTTCTTT.

The sample holds many counts of this clonotype. The junction shows a germline mismatch at one end, possibly a read error. The rearrangement links TRBV20-1 to TRBJ2-7; perhaps D is TRBD1 or TRBD2 (5 bases each). This CDR3 has 13 amino acids. Germline V gives CDR1 DFQATT, CDR2 SNEGSKA (reference sequence). The CDR3 spells CSAGTGTSDEQYF. The CDR3 DNA reads as TGCAGCGCAGGGACGGGGACCTCCGACGAGCAGTACTTC.

At least ten counts were recorded for this clonotype. V gene TRBV6-5 combines with J gene TRBJ2-2; D may be TRBD2 (6 bases). CDR3 length: 15 amino acids. V lost 2 bases and J 5 bases, leaving 12 bases between the germline ends. Germline CDR1 is MNHEY and CDR2 is SVGAGI. In nucleotides, the CDR3 is TGTGCCAGCAGTTACCCCACCGCGGGGACCGGGGAGCTGTTTTTT. This encodes CASSYPTAGTGELFF.

This sequence joins TRBV12-3 or TRBV12-4 and TRBJ1-2, with 8 bases fitting TRBD1. The CDR3 has 14 residues. The J segment lost 7 bases and the V segment lost 5 bases, leaving 9 bases of the junction unmatched. In nucleotides, the CDR3 is TGTGCCAGCAGTCGAGGACAGGGCGTTGCTGGCTACACCTTC. Encoded protein: CASSRGQGVAGYTF.

A few counts support this clonotype. The chain is built from TRBV6-1 and TRBJ2-3; 7 positions match TRBD2. The CDR3 spans 16 residues. V lost 6 bases to trimming and J lost 4 bases; unmatched junction nucleotides: 13. Germline V gene sequence: CDR1 MNHNS, CDR2 SASEGT. Written as DNA, the CDR3 is TGTGCCAGCAGCCTGAGACTAGCTTGGTTTCCAGATACGCAGTATTTT. This translates into CASSLRLAWFPDTQYF.

This clonotype was picked up many times. V gene TRBV25-1 combines with J gene TRBJ2-5; D is perhaps TRBD2 (6 bases). Germline V gene sequence: CDR1 MGHDK, CDR2 SYGVNS. Trimming shortened V by 1 base and J by 1 base, and 13 bases separated the two germline ends. The CDR3 runs 16 residues. The CDR3 bases are TGTGCCAGCAGTGAATCGGGAGCAGGGCTCCAAGAGACCCAGTACTTC. Amino acid sequence: CASSESGAGLQETQYF.

This clonotype was detected ten times or more. The rearrangement links TRBV27 to TRBJ1-6, with D perhaps TRBD1 (6 bases). Germline V gene lookup returns CDR1 MNHEY and CDR2 SMNVEV (reference sequence). The CDR3 consists of 15 residues. V was pared by 6 bases and J by 6 bases, with 15 bases between. This chain's CDR3 is CASRFTGFPNSPLHF. Written as DNA, the CDR3 is TGTGCCAGCAGATTCACAGGGTTCCCTAATTCACCCCTCCACTTT.

This chain links TRBV3-1 with TRBJ1-1; maybe TRBD1 (5 bases). V dropped 4 bases and J dropped 0 bases, with 12 bases sitting between them. This CDR3 has 15 amino acids. From germline, CDR1 is LGHDT and CDR2 YNNKEL (reference sequence). The CDR3 bases are TGTGCCAGCAGCCGGGGACTCACAATGAACACTGAAGCTTTCTTT. This codes for CASSRGLTMNTEAFF.